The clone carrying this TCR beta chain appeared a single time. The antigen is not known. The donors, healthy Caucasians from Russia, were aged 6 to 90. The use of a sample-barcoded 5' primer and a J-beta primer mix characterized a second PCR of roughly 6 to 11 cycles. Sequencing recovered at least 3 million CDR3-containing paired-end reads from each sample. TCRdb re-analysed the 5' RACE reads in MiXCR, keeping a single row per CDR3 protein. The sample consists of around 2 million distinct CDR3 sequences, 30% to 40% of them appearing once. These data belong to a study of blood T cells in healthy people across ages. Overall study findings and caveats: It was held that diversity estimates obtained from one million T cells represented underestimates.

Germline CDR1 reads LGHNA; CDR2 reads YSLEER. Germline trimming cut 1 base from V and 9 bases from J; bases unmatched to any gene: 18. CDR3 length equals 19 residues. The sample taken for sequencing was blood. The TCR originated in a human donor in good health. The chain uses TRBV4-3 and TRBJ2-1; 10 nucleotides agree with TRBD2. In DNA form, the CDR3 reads TGCGCCAGCAGCCAAGGGGGCCCTCTTATAGCGGGGGGCCGCTCTGAGCAGTTCTTC. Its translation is CASSQGGPLIAGGRSEQFF.